One sample yielded the 26 T cell receptor beta chains listed below, sequenced in a study of T cells in Graves' hyperthyroidism and ophthalmopathy. Amplification targeted TCR beta CDR3 regions from RNA transcripts. With the HTBI primer set, the TCR CDR3 went through a first round of RT-PCR. TCRdb processed the multiplex PCR reads anew with MiXCR; each CDR3 protein has one entry. Of fewer than 700,000 distinct CDR3 sequences in the sample, 15% to 20% were seen once. Sample: blood. All receptors derive from a woman between 18 and 29 years old with Graves' ophthalmopathy.

This clonotype was seen only a few times. The rearrangement joins TRBV5-1 to TRBJ2-5; TRBD1 matches at 7 bases. V was pared by 0 bases and J by 5 bases, with 4 bases of the junction left unmatched. Germline V lookup: CDR1 SGHRS, CDR2 YFSETQ. The CDR3 contains 14 residues. The CDR3 bases are TGCGCCAGCAGCTTGGGACAGGGAATCGAGACCCAGTACTTC. This translates into CASSLGQGIETQYF.

This clonotype was recorded a few times. The genes are TRBV9 and TRBJ2-7; D might be TRBD1 (6 bases). The germline V and J ends were trimmed by 4 bases and 3 bases, with 17 bases remaining between them. The CDR3 covers 15 residues. In germline, CDR1 is SGDLS, CDR2 YYNGEE. The chain's CDR3 is CASSPLDSFNYEQYF. Here the CDR3 DNA reads TGTGCCAGCAGCCCTCTGGACAGCTTCAACTACGAGCAGTACTTC. Variable domain in full (rest from reference TRBV9 and TRBJ2-7): DSGVTQTPKHLITATGQRVTLRCSPRSGDLSVYWYQQSLDQGLQFLIQYYNGEERAKGNILERFSAQQFPDLHSELNLSSLELGDSALYFCASSPLDSFNYEQYFGPGTRLTVT.

About this clonotype: This may come from a read error, since a much larger clone is one base off. The chain couples TRBV24-1 to TRBJ2-2; D gene unclear. The length of the CDR3 is 12 residues. V was shortened by 10 bases and J by 4 bases, with 9 bases between the two germline ends. Per germline, CDR1 KGHDR and CDR2 SFDVKD. This CDR3 is CATARTTGELFF. CDR3 DNA: TGTGCCACTGCAAGGACCACCGGGGAGCTGTTTTTT.

This clonotype was seen only a few times. This may stem from a read error, because a much larger clone lies one nucleotide away. The rearrangement links TRBV11-2 to TRBJ2-1, with 7 bases lining up with TRBD2. V lost 4 bases to trimming and J lost 2 bases; unmatched junction nucleotides: 8. The CDR3 spans 16 residues. Germline CDR1 and CDR2: SGHAT and FQNNGV. The CDR3 coding sequence is TGTGCCAGCAGCTCAATCGAGCTAGCGGCCTACAATGAGCAGTTCTTC. Protein: CASSSIELAAYNEQFF.

The chain recombines TRBV4-2 with TRBJ2-5, with 7 bases aligning to TRBD2. The V segment lost 0 bases and the J segment 3 bases; nucleotides outside the gene matches: 7. CDR3 size: 16 residues. Germline V CDR1 and CDR2: LGHNA, YNFKEQ. The DNA of the CDR3 is TGTGCCAGCAGCCAAGATGTGGGGGAGGGCGAAGAGACCCAGTACTTC. The encoded protein is CASSQDVGEGEETQYF.

The chain has TRBV7-6 and TRBJ2-7; D might be TRBD2 (5 bases). Trimming removed 2 bases from V and 3 bases from J, with 8 bases in between. This CDR3 is 13 amino acids long. Germline CDR1 reads SGHVS; CDR2 reads FNYEAQ. CDR3 protein: CASSLRTFYEQYF. CDR3 coding DNA: TGTGCCAGCAGCTTACGGACTTTCTACGAGCAGTACTTC.

This clonotype was seen at least ten times. The chain has TRBV30 and TRBJ1-1; the match to TRBD1 covers 7 bases. The CDR3 length is 16 residues. V was pared by 1 base and J by 0 bases, with 8 bases of the junction left unmatched. Per germline, CDR1 GTSNPN and CDR2 SVGIG (reference sequence). The CDR3 coding sequence is TGTGCCTGGAGTGAGGAACAGGGGTTTATGAACACTGAAGCTTTCTTT. This translates into CAWSEEQGFMNTEAFF.

This clonotype was detected many times. The rearrangement links TRBV6-2 or TRBV6-3 to TRBJ2-1; a weak D match, TRBD1 (7 bases). The CDR3 is 15 residues long. Trimming stripped 1 base from V and 10 bases from J, with 17 bases between. Per the germline V gene, CDR1 is MNHEY and CDR2 is SVGEGT. CDR3 DNA: TGTGCCAGCAGTTACTTCGGAGGGGGCGCGGACGAGCAGTTCTTC. This translates into CASSYFGGGADEQFF.

V usage is TRBV28 and J usage is TRBJ2-7, with 7 bases identical to TRBD1. Germline V gene data show CDR1 as MDHEN and CDR2 as SYDVKM. V shed 7 bases and J 6 bases; nucleotides not matched to a gene: 6. There are 12 residues in the CDR3. The CDR3: CASTTGAGEQYF. For the CDR3, the DNA is TGTGCCAGCACCACAGGGGCTGGCGAGCAGTACTTC.

This clonotype was recorded at least ten times. The gene calls are TRBV3-1 and TRBJ2-1; D might be TRBD2 (5 bases). The germline V gene encodes CDR1 LGHDT and CDR2 YNNKEL (reference sequence). With 1 base removed from V and 7 bases from J, the gap between germline ends came to 14 bases. This CDR3 has 15 amino acids. CDR3 coding DNA: TGTGCCAGCAGCCAAGTGAGGAGGCAGAGGAATGAGCAGTTCTTC. Encoded protein: CASSQVRRQRNEQFF.

J is TRBJ1-3 and V is TRBV6-2 or TRBV6-3; 7 bases are a match to TRBD1. Germline V lookup: CDR1 MNHEY, CDR2 SVGEGT. This CDR3 comprises 14 residues. Germline trimming cut 6 bases from V and 3 bases from J; bases unmatched to any gene: 5. CDR3 DNA sequence: TGTGCCAGCAGAATCGACAGGGTTGGAAACACCATATATTTT. The encoded protein is CASRIDRVGNTIYF.

This clonotype was counted many times. This CDR3 is CASSSRASGGLVAGANVLTF. The CDR3 DNA is TGCGCCAGCAGCTCTCGGGCGAGCGGGGGTTTGGTTGCTGGGGCCAACGTCCTGACTTTC. The chain employs TRBV5-1 and TRBJ2-6, with TRBD2 matching 8 bases. The J segment lost 2 bases and the V segment lost 3 bases, leaving 16 bases of the junction unmatched. Germline loops: CDR1 SGHRS, CDR2 YFSETQ. CDR3 length: 20 amino acids.

Many counts were recorded for this clonotype. The rearrangement links TRBV3-1 to TRBJ2-7; the D gene is possibly TRBD1 (5 bases). V was pared by 0 bases and J by 6 bases, with 12 bases between. Germline V gives CDR1 LGHDT, CDR2 YNNKEL (reference sequence). This CDR3 has 14 amino acids. The CDR3: CASSQEAGYGEQYF. CDR3 coding DNA: TGTGCCAGCAGCCAAGAGGCAGGGTACGGCGAGCAGTACTTC.

This clonotype was counted once. The chain uses TRBV19 and TRBJ2-7, with 9 bases lining up with TRBD1. The CDR3 sequence is 15 residues long. The germline V gene has CDR1 LNHDA and CDR2 SQIVND (reference sequence). With 4 bases clipped from V and 2 bases from J, the junction kept 6 bases outside the gene matches. The CDR3 region has the DNA TGTGCCAGTAGTACCCCTCGGACAGGGGCCTACGAGCAGTACTTC. Amino acid sequence: CASSTPRTGAYEQYF.

This clonotype was counted at least ten times. The chain recombines TRBV11-2 with TRBJ2-2; unclear D gene. Trimming took off 1 base at V and 1 base at J, with 7 bases between the two ends. The CDR3 runs to 15 residues. Germline V CDR1 and CDR2: SGHAT, FQNNGV. The chain's CDR3 is CASSLGAENTGELFF. DNA of the CDR3: TGTGCCAGCAGCTTAGGGGCCGAGAACACCGGGGAGCTGTTTTTT.

This clonotype was observed many times. The chain joins TRBV20-1 to TRBJ1-1, with a weak D call TRBD1 (5 bases). Germline-derived CDR1 and CDR2 are DFQATT and SNEGSKA (reference sequence). With 3 bases removed from V and 0 bases from J, the gap between germline ends came to 14 bases. The CDR3 contains 15 residues. The CDR3 nucleotides read TGCAGTGCTAGGGGGGGAAGGTTCATGAACACTGAAGCTTTCTTT. It yields the protein CSARGGRFMNTEAFF.

This clonotype was found many times. The chain carries TRBV3-1 and TRBJ2-2; 13 nucleotides align to TRBD2. This CDR3 has 20 residues. V trimming: 5 bases; J trimming: 5 bases; junction bases outside the gene matches: 17. The V gene's germline CDR1 is LGHDT and CDR2 YNNKEL (reference sequence). The CDR3 protein is CASSTYGVSGLAGDTGELFF. The DNA of the CDR3 is TGTGCCAGCAGCACATACGGGGTATCTGGACTAGCGGGGGATACCGGGGAGCTGTTTTTT.

The table lists this clonotype with many counts. This chain joins TRBV14 and TRBJ2-5, with D hard to call. Per germline, CDR1 SGHDN and CDR2 FVKESK. The CDR3 contains 14 residues. Trimming cost V 3 bases and J 2 bases, with 10 bases left between them. The CDR3 region has the DNA TGTGCCAGCAGCCAGTACGGACGGCAAGAGACCCAGTACTTC. Protein product: CASSQYGRQETQYF. Full variable domain (outside the CDR3, taken from reference TRBV14 and TRBJ2-5): EAGVTQFPSHSVIEKGQTVTLRCDPISGHDNLYWYRRVMGKEIKFLLHFVKESKQDESGMPNNRFLAERTGGTYSTLKVQPAELEDSGVYFCASSQYGRQETQYFGPGTRLLVL.

This clonotype was seen many times. This chain links TRBV7-9 with TRBJ1-1; the match to TRBD1 covers 11 bases. Unmatched junction bases numbered 7, after V lost 6 bases and J lost 1 base. Germline CDR1 and CDR2: SEHNR and FQNEAQ (reference sequence). CDR3 length: 16 residues. CDR3 residues: CASRSDRGRGNTEAFF. The CDR3 DNA is TGTGCCAGCAGGTCGGACAGGGGGCGAGGGAACACTGAAGCTTTCTTT.

This clonotype was seen only a few times. The V gene is TRBV18, the J gene TRBJ2-2, with 12 bases fitting TRBD2. The V gene end was trimmed by 0 bases and the J gene end by 4 bases; junction bases not matched to a gene: 3. The CDR3 has 17 residues. Per the germline V gene, CDR1 is KGHSH and CDR2 is LQKENI. Here the CDR3 reads CASSPPGLAGSTGELFF. In DNA form, the CDR3 reads TGTGCCAGCTCACCACCCGGACTAGCGGGGTCCACCGGGGAGCTGTTTTTT.

The sample holds many counts of this clonotype. The chain combines TRBV11-2 with TRBJ2-7; TRBD2 matches at 12 bases. V lost 5 bases and J lost 2; bases outside the gene matches: 4. Germline assignment: CDR1 SGHAT and CDR2 FQNNGV. The CDR3 totals 15 residues. CDR3 in DNA: TGTGCCAGCAGCCGAGGACTAGCGGGAACCTACGAGCAGTACTTC. Protein sequence: CASSRGLAGTYEQYF.

The chain has TRBV19 and TRBJ2-6; no definite D call. Trimming cost V 7 bases and J 0 bases, with 7 bases left between them. Germline V gene data show CDR1 as LNHDA and CDR2 as SQIVND (reference sequence). The CDR3 length is 14 residues. The chain's CDR3 is CASTISSGANVLTF. The CDR3 nucleotides read TGTGCCAGTACAATCTCCTCTGGGGCCAACGTCCTGACTTTC. Full variable domain (rest looked up from reference TRBV19 and TRBJ2-6): DGGITQSPKYLFRKEGQNVTLSCEQNLNHDAMYWYRQDPGQGLRLIYYSQIVNDFQKGDIAEGYSVSREKKESFPLTVTSAQKNPTAFYLCASTISSGANVLTFGAGSRLTVL.

With respect to this clonotype: A much larger clonotype is one base distant, so this may be a read error. The V and J genes are TRBV27 and TRBJ1-2; 9 bases match TRBD1. Trimming at V came to 1 base and at J to 6 bases, leaving 6 bases not matched to a gene. This CDR3 is built from 15 residues. CDR1 is MNHEY, CDR2 SMNVEV, per germline (reference sequence). The CDR3 bases are TGTGCCAGCAGTTTATACAGGGGGCCAGGCCATGGCTACACCTTC. Protein: CASSLYRGPGHGYTF.

This clonotype was detected ten times or more. The chain combines TRBV27 with TRBJ2-5, with D hard to call. V was cut by 2 bases and J by 9 bases, with 13 bases left in between. Germline V lookup: CDR1 MNHEY, CDR2 SMNVEV (reference sequence). The CDR3 is 13 amino acids. The CDR3 is CASSLPPFGAQYF. For the CDR3, the DNA is TGTGCCAGCAGTTTACCTCCTTTTGGGGCCCAGTACTTC.

J is TRBJ2-2 and V is TRBV6-1; 8 positions match TRBD2. Germline CDR1 MNHNS, CDR2 SASEGT. The CDR3 length is 17 residues. The junction had 10 bases not matched to a gene; V was cut back by 7 bases and J by 0 bases. CDR3 amino acids: CASNDFGGGTNTGELFF. CDR3 in DNA: TGTGCCAGCAATGATTTCGGGGGGGGGACGAACACCGGGGAGCTGTTTTTT.

The chain has TRBV5-1 and TRBJ2-7, with D perhaps given as TRBD1 or TRBD2 (5 bases each). V lost 3 bases and J 3 bases, leaving 13 bases between the germline ends. This CDR3 spans 14 amino acids. Germline loops: CDR1 SGHRS, CDR2 YFSETQ. DNA for the CDR3: TGCGCCAGCAGCTACGGGGACGGCTACTACGAGCAGTACTTC. This codes for CASSYGDGYYEQYF.